This T cell receptor (beta chain) comes out of a study of OX40 agonist ivuxolimab in advanced cancers. Study results and limitations: The study did not work out the antigen specificity of the expanded peripheral T cells. Nonresponders, in some cases, also had low normalized T-cell clonal expansion. At doses 0.1 to 3.0 mg/kg, CD4+ and CD8+ clones expanded. The average count of expanded clones was higher among CD8+ T cells than among CD4+.

TCRdb's table, derived via immunoSEQ multiplex PCR, lists solely in-frame clones and lacks some. The repertoire has 20,000 to 25,000 clones, less than 90% of them found once; the top ten carry 15% to 20%. The trim removed 5 bases at V and 2 bases at J, leaving 5 bases unmatched. There are 14 residues in the CDR3. Germline CDR1 and CDR2: SEHNR and FQNEAQ (reference sequence). For this clone: Its antigen is unknown.

This specimen was CD4+ or CD8+ T cells sorted from blood, taken in a trial of the OX40 agonist ivuxolimab. V is TRBV7-9 and J is TRBJ2-5, with 7 bases identical to TRBD1. The clonotype comes from an adult with an advanced solid tumor such as melanoma, head and neck, liver or kidney cancer. Written as DNA, the CDR3 is TGTGCCAGCAGCCCCCGGACAGGTCAAGAGACCCAGTACTTC. This gives the protein CASSPRTGQETQYF.